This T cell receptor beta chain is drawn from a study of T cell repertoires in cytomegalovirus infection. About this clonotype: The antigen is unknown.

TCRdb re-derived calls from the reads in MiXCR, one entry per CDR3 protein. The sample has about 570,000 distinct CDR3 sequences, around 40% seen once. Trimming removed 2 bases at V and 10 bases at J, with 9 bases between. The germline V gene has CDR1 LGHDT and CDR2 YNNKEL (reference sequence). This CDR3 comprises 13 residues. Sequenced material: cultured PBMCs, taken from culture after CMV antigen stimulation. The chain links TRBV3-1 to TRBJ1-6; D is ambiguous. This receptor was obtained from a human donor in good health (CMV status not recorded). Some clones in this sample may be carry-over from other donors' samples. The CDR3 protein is CASSQLTSSPLHF. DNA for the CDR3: TGTGCCAGCAGCCAACTGACGAGCTCACCCCTCCACTTT.